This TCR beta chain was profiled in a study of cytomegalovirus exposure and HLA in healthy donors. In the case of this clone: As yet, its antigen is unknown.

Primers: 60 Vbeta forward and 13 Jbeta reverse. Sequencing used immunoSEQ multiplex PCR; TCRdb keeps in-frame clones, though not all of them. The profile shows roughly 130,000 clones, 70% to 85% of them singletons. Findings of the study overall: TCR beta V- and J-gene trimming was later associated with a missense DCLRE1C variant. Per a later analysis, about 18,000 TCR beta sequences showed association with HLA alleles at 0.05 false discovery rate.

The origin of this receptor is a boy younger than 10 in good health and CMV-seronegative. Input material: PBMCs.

Written as DNA, the CDR3 is TGTGCCAGTAGTATAGCGTTGGAGACGTATGAAGCTTTCTTT. Amino acid sequence: CASSIALETYEAFF. The genes are TRBV19 and TRBJ1-1; D uncertain. The germline V and J ends were trimmed by 1 base and 7 bases, with 13 bases remaining between them. The CDR3 length is 14 residues. Germline CDR1 LNHDA, CDR2 SQIVND (reference sequence). Variable domain in full (rest from reference TRBV19 and TRBJ1-1): DGGITQSPKYLFRKEGQNVTLSCEQNLNHDAMYWYRQDPGQGLRLIYYSQIVNDFQKGDIAEGYSVSREKKESFPLTVTSAQKNPTAFYLCASSIALETYEAFFGQGTRLTVV.